These T cell receptor beta chains were read from a single sample in a study of shared clonotypes between healthy human individuals. Sequenced by immunoSEQ multiplex PCR; TCRdb stores in-frame clones only, minus some. The table has 2 million to 2.5 million clones, 80% to 95% seen once; the top ten hold 0.37%. Material for sequencing was naive CD4+ T cells from PBMCs. Every receptor here comes from a man younger than 30 in good health. Some clones in this sample may be carry-over from other donors' samples. CDR3s include the opening cysteine and the closing phenylalanine or tryptophan. The D gene is left open where the match is weak. The listing skips clone size in some rows; elsewhere it reads once, few, many or a size class.

abundance,j_gene,len,v_gene,d_gene,CDR3nt,CDR3aa
-,TRBJ2-7,12,TRBV29-1,-,TGCAGCGTTGAAGATGCCGCTTACGAGCAGTACTTC,CSVEDAAYEQYF
-,TRBJ2-1,13,TRBV5-1,-,TGCGCCAGCAGCTTGCCCCTTTGGAATGAGCAGTTCTTC,CASSLPLWNEQFF
-,TRBJ1-3,17,TRBV19,-,TGTGCCAGTAGTATTCGATTGGGGCCAGCCTCTGGAAACACCATATATTTT,CASSIRLGPASGNTIYF
-,TRBJ1-5,14,TRBV18,-,TGTGCCAGCTCACAGGGTAGGAGCAATCAGCCCCAGCATTTT,CASSQGRSNQPQHF
-,TRBJ2-1,13,TRBV27,TRBD1,TGTGCCAGCACACCGAGACAGGGGAATGAGCAGTTCTTC,CASTPRQGNEQFF
once,TRBJ1-3,15,TRBV4-1,-,TGCGCCAGCAGCCAAGATATGACAGCTGGAAACACCATATATTTT,CASSQDMTAGNTIYF
-,TRBJ2-1,15,TRBV5-1,TRBD2,TGCGCCAGCAGCTTACTAGCGGGAACCCACAATGAGCAGTTCTTC,CASSLLAGTHNEQFF
-,TRBJ2-3,15,TRBV5-1,TRBD1,TGCGCCAGCAGCCACGCGAGGGGGCTGGCAGATACGCAGTATTTT,CASSHARGLADTQYF
-,TRBJ2-7,14,TRBV7-8,-,TGTGCCAGCCGGCAGTTGGGGGTAACCTACGAGCAGTACTTC,CASRQLGVTYEQYF
-,TRBJ2-5,14,TRBV6-1,TRBD1,TGTGCCAGCAGTACCGGGACAGGGCTAGAGACCCAGTACTTC,CASSTGTGLETQYF